The entry that follows covers one TCR beta chain sequence. Its antigen is still unknown. The PCR used 60 Vbeta and 13 Jbeta primers. Repertoires were generated with immunoSEQ multiplex PCR, while TCRdb's copy carries only in-frame clones and drops some. This sample contains under 200,000 clones. These data are taken from a study of cytomegalovirus exposure and HLA in healthy donors. As for the study in general: Approximately 180 million T cells yielded approximately 100 million unique TCR beta sequences, as an earlier analysis found.

Study-wide points: Follow-up analysis found HLA locus-dependent TCR association rates, highest for DRB1 and lowest for HLA-C. Segments of the TCR beta V type were, in most cases, productive about 87% or about 30% of the time in an earlier analysis.

Per germline, CDR1 SGHTA and CDR2 FQGNSA. V dropped 8 bases and J dropped 3 bases, with 18 bases sitting between them. CDR3 length equals 15 residues. This chain uses TRBV7-2 with TRBJ2-3; D is ambiguous. The specimen sequenced was PBMCs. The origin of this receptor is a woman between 18 and 30 years old in good health and CMV-seropositive. The CDR3 sequence: CASAPEITRTDTQYF. CDR3 sequence (DNA): TGTGCCAGCGCCCCGGAGATCACAAGGACAGATACGCAGTATTTT.